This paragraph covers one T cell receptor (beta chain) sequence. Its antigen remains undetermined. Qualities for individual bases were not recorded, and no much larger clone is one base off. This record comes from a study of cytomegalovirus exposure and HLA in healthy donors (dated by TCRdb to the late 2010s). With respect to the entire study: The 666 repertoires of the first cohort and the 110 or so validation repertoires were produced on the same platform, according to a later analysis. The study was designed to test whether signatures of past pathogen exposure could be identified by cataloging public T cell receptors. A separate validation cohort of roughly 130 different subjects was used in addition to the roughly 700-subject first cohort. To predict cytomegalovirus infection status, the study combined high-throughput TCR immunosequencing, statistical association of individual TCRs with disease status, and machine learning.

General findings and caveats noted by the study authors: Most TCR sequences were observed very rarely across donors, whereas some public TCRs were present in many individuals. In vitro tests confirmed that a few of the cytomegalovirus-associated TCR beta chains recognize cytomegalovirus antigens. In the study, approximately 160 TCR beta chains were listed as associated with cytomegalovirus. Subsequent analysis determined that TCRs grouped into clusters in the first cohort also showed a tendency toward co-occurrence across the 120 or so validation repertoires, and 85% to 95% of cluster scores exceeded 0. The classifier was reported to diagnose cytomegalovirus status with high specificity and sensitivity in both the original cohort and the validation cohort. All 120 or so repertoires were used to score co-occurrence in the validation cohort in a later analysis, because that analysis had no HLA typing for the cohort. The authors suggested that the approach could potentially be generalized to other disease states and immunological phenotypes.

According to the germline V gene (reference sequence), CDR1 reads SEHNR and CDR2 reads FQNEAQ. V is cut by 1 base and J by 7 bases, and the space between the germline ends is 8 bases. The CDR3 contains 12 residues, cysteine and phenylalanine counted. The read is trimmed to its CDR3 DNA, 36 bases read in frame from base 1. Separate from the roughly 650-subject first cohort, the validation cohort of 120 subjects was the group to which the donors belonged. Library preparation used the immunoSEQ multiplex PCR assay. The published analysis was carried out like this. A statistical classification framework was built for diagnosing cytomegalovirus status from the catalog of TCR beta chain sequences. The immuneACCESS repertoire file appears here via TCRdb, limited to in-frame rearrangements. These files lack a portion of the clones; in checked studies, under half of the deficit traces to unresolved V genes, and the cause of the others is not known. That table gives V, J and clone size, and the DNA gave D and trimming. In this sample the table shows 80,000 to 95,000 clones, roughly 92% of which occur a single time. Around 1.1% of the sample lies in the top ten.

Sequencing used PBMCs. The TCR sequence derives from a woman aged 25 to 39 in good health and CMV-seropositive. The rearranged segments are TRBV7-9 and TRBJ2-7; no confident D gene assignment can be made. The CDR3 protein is CASSLDVTEQYF. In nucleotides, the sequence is TGTGCCAGCAGCTTAGATGTCACTGAGCAGTACTTC.